Each of the 7 T cell receptor beta chains below was sequenced from the same sample in a study of blood T cell repertoires in COVID-19. Here immunoSEQ multiplex PCR was the method, and the copy in TCRdb shows in-frame clones only, minus some. The sample shows about 300,000 clones, about 83% of them seen only once. Sequencing was done on a sample of peripheral blood. Every receptor here comes from a woman in her 50s with acute or convalescent COVID-19.

This clone was picked up one time. The chain recombines TRBV19 with TRBJ1-1, with D possibly matching TRBD1 (5 bases). Trimming pared 1 base from V and 0 bases from J, leaving 9 bases between. Germline values: CDR1 LNHDA, CDR2 SQIVND (reference sequence). The CDR3 totals 15 residues. CDR3 sequence reads: CASSIGRGMNTEAFF. As DNA, the CDR3 is TGTGCCAGTAGTATAGGGCGGGGGATGAACACTGAAGCTTTCTTT.

The genes are TRBV18 and TRBJ1-1; D not certain. The CDR3 extends over 15 amino acids. Trimming left V 0 bases short and J 3 bases short, with 11 bases between. The germline V gene encodes CDR1 KGHSH and CDR2 LQKENI. DNA for the CDR3: TGTGCCAGCTCACCACCGGGTACCCGGGACACTGAAGCTTTCTTT. Protein product: CASSPPGTRDTEAFF.

The rearrangement uses TRBV2 and TRBJ2-1, with TRBD2 matching 7 bases. Germline V lookup: CDR1 SNHLY, CDR2 FYNNEI. The ends lost 3 bases at V and 5 bases at J; junction bases unmatched: 4. The CDR3 is made up of 14 amino acids. The CDR3 is CASSDGTTNNEQFF. CDR3 bases: TGTGCCAGCAGTGACGGGACTACGAACAATGAGCAGTTCTTC.

V gene TRBV3-1 (or the pseudogene TRBV3-2) combines with J gene TRBJ2-1; D gene unclear. V lost 2 bases, J lost 9 bases, and 8 bases lay in between. The CDR3 is 12 residues long. The germline V gene encodes CDR1 LGHDT and CDR2 YNNKEL (reference sequence). CDR3 residues: CASSQSGSEQFF. In nucleotides, the CDR3 is TGTGCCAGCAGCCAATCAGGTTCTGAGCAGTTCTTC.

The chain couples TRBV6-5 to TRBJ2-3; TRBD1 is a possible D gene (6 bases). V was trimmed by 4 bases and J by 6 bases, leaving 8 bases between them. Germline V lookup: CDR1 MNHEY, CDR2 SVGAGI. The CDR3 is made up of 12 amino acids. The CDR3, as DNA: TGTGCCAGCAGTTCCGACAGGGATACGCAGTATTTT. Its translation: CASSSDRDTQYF.

CDR3: CAWTGLNYGYTF. The CDR3 DNA is TGTGCCTGGACAGGGCTCAACTATGGCTACACCTTC. The rearrangement links TRBV30 to TRBJ1-2, with D tentatively TRBD1 (5 bases). V was shortened by 4 bases and J by 2 bases, with 8 bases between the two germline ends. The CDR3 runs to 12 residues. Germline CDR1 and CDR2: GTSNPN and SVGIG (reference sequence).

The chain combines TRBV5-1 with TRBJ1-2, with D possibly being TRBD1 (5 bases). The CDR3 consists of 15 residues. The V gene's germline CDR1 is SGHRS and CDR2 YFSETQ. V was trimmed by 0 bases and J by 4 bases, leaving 13 bases between them. CDR3: CASSLERRQGYGYTF. The CDR3 coding sequence is TGCGCCAGCAGCTTGGAACGCCGGCAGGGCTATGGCTACACCTTC.